Each of the 26 T cell receptor beta chains below was sequenced from the same sample in a study of blood T cell repertoires in COVID-19. The data were produced by immunoSEQ multiplex PCR, yet TCRdb's version contains in-frame clones alone and is incomplete. The sample comprises roughly 170,000 clones, 81% of which are singletons, and 5.6% rests with the top ten. Material: PBMCs or T cells enriched from blood (not recorded which). The receptors come from a woman between 40 and 50 years old with acute COVID-19.

The chain has TRBV13 and TRBJ1-1; TRBD1 matches at 9 bases. After removal of 8 bases from V and 4 bases from J, the junction contained 11 bases not matched to a gene. Germline V gene sequence: CDR1 PRHDT, CDR2 FYEKMQ (reference sequence). This CDR3 comprises 15 residues. This chain's CDR3 is CASSPLTGGPTEAFF. In DNA, the CDR3 is TGTGCCAGCTCTCCTCTGACAGGGGGTCCCACTGAAGCTTTCTTT.

This clone came up a few times. The V and J genes are TRBV19 and TRBJ2-1; 12 nucleotides agree with TRBD2. The CDR3 sequence is 16 residues long. With 4 bases clipped from V and 5 bases from J, the junction kept 6 bases outside the gene matches. CDR1 and CDR2 (germline): LNHDA, SQIVND (reference sequence). CDR3 coding DNA: TGTGCCAGTAGTACGCGACTAGCGGGAGTGAACAATGAGCAGTTCTTC. It specifies CASSTRLAGVNNEQFF.

This chain uses TRBV29-1 with TRBJ1-1; no clear D gene. The germline gives CDR1 SQVTM, CDR2 ANQGSEA. This CDR3 is built from 11 residues. Trimming removed 1 base at V and 11 bases at J, with 11 bases between. The CDR3 DNA sequence: TGCAGCGTTGAAGCCCTACGAGGGGCTTTCTTT. Amino acid sequence: CSVEALRGAFF.

The chain uses TRBV19 and TRBJ2-1; the match to TRBD2 covers 8 bases. The CDR3 is 15 amino acids. Unmatched junction bases numbered 6, after V lost 1 base and J lost 7 bases. Per the germline V gene, CDR1 is LNHDA and CDR2 is SQIVND (reference sequence). Written as DNA, the CDR3 is TGTGCCAGTAGTATAGCCGGGACTAGAGGAAATGAGCAGTTCTTC. Encoded protein: CASSIAGTRGNEQFF.

The V call is TRBV10-1, the J call TRBJ1-1; no reliable D call. The V and J ends lost 6 bases and 4 bases respectively, with 12 bases between them. CDR1 and CDR2 (germline): WNHNN, SYGVQD (reference sequence). The CDR3 runs 13 residues. CDR3 DNA sequence: TGCGCCAGCAGGAGGGATTCGGGCACTGAAGCTTTCTTT. Protein sequence: CASRRDSGTEAFF.

The table lists this clone with a count of one. This chain links TRBV5-1 with TRBJ1-1; no firm D call. CDR1 is SGHRS, CDR2 YFSETQ, per germline. This CDR3 is 16 amino acids long. V shed 0 bases and J shed 5 bases, with 17 bases lying between them. In DNA form, the CDR3 reads TGCGCCAGCAGCTTGGGACCGGGCGGGGTGAGGACTGAAGCTTTCTTT. It translates to CASSLGPGGVRTEAFF.

V gene TRBV20-1 combines with J gene TRBJ2-7; D gene ambiguous. The CDR3 covers 10 residues. V lost 4 bases, J lost 5 bases, and 6 bases lay in between. From germline, CDR1 is DFQATT and CDR2 SNEGSKA (reference sequence). The CDR3 loop reads CSATRNEQYF. In DNA form, the CDR3 reads TGCAGTGCTACTAGAAACGAGCAGTACTTC.

The chain links TRBV5-4 to TRBJ2-7, with TRBD2 matching over 7 bases. V was clipped by 1 base and J by 6 bases; unmatched bases: 1. Germline loops: CDR1 SGHNT, CDR2 YYREEE (reference sequence). The CDR3 length is 12 residues. CDR3 in amino acids: CASSLPGGEQYV. In nucleotides, the CDR3 is TGTGCCAGCAGCTTGCCGGGAGGCGAGCAGTACGTC.

V and J are TRBV11-2 and TRBJ2-1, with D perhaps matching TRBD2 (5 bases). Germline V lookup: CDR1 SGHAT, CDR2 FQNNGV. The CDR3 runs to 12 residues. With 2 bases removed from V and 8 bases from J, the gap between germline ends came to 7 bases. In DNA form, the CDR3 reads TGTGCCAGCAGCTTATACGGGGATGAGCAGTTCTTC. This sequence encodes CASSLYGDEQFF.

This chain uses TRBV7-9 with TRBJ2-1; possible D gene TRBD1, 6 bases. Germline-derived CDR1 and CDR2 are SEHNR and FQNEAQ (reference sequence). With 5 bases removed from V and 2 bases from J, the gap between germline ends came to 13 bases. The CDR3 length is 15 residues. The CDR3 region is CASSRGQGTYNEQFF. DNA of the CDR3: TGTGCCAGCAGCCGCGGGCAGGGGACCTACAATGAGCAGTTCTTC.

The chain links TRBV3-1 (or the pseudogene TRBV3-2) to TRBJ2-3; D is perhaps TRBD2 (5 bases). Germline-derived CDR1 and CDR2 are LGHDT and YNNKEL (reference sequence). CDR3 length: 18 residues. The V and J ends lost 0 bases and 5 bases respectively, with 21 bases between them. CDR3 nucleotide sequence: TGTGCCAGCAGCCAAGACGAGGTGTCACAGATCCGGGGAGATACGCAGTATTTT. It yields the protein CASSQDEVSQIRGDTQYF.

The V call is TRBV5-1, the J call TRBJ1-2; perhaps TRBD1 as D (5 bases). The V gene's germline CDR1 is SGHRS and CDR2 YFSETQ. Trimming shortened V by 4 bases and J by 3 bases, and 13 bases separated the two germline ends. The CDR3 length is 14 residues. The CDR3 spells CASSPSGGDYGYTF. The CDR3 DNA reads as TGCGCCAGCAGCCCGAGCGGGGGTGACTATGGCTACACCTTC. The full variable domain, with the rest looked up from reference TRBV5-1 and TRBJ1-2, is KAGVTQTPRYLIKTRGQQVTLSCSPISGHRSVSWYQQTPGQGLQFLFEYFSETQRNKGNFPGRFSGRQFSNSRSEMNVSTLELGDSALYLCASSPSGGDYGYTFGSGTRLTVV.

The rearrangement uses TRBV5-1 and TRBJ1-4; D not certain. CDR1 and CDR2 from the germline V gene are SGHRS and YFSETQ. CDR3 size: 13 residues. The V end was cut by 5 bases, the J end by 5 bases, with 10 bases between. The DNA of the CDR3 is TGCGCCAGCAGGACGGGGAGAAATGAAAAACTGTTTTTT. Its translation: CASRTGRNEKLFF.

This chain's CDR3 is CASSLPGGDEKLFF. The CDR3 nucleotides read TGTGCCAGCAGCTTGCCCGGAGGGGATGAAAAACTGTTTTTT. The chain employs TRBV5-6 and TRBJ1-4; weak D call: TRBD1 (5 bases). Per the germline V gene, CDR1 is SGHDT and CDR2 is YYEEEE. The CDR3 consists of 14 residues. V lost 1 base, J lost 6 bases, and 10 bases lay in between.

This chain uses TRBV5-8 with TRBJ2-7; perhaps TRBD1 as D (6 bases). The germline V gene has CDR1 SGHTS and CDR2 YDEGEE. The V end was cut by 1 base, the J end by 5 bases, with 13 bases between. The CDR3 covers 14 residues. This CDR3 is CASSLFPGVHEQYV. CDR3 nucleotides: TGTGCCAGCAGCTTGTTTCCAGGGGTGCACGAGCAGTACGTC.

V usage is TRBV18 and J usage is TRBJ2-2; 9 nucleotides match TRBD2. The germline V gene has CDR1 KGHSH and CDR2 LQKENI. There are 15 residues in the CDR3. Losses at the gene ends were 3 bases for V and 5 bases for J; bases not matched to a gene: 4. The CDR3 DNA is TGTGCCAGCTCACCGGGACTAGCTCAGACCGGGGAGCTGTTTTTT. Translated: CASSPGLAQTGELFF. Full variable domain (remainder filled in from reference TRBV18 and TRBJ2-2): NAGVMQNPRHLVRRRGQEARLRCSPMKGHSHVYWYRQLPEEGLKFMVYLQKENIIDESGMPKERFSAEFPKEGPSILRIQQVVRGDSAAYFCASSPGLAQTGELFFGEGSRLTVL.

This clone was detected only a few times. The chain employs TRBV3-1 (or the pseudogene TRBV3-2) and TRBJ1-1; 8 positions agree with TRBD1. V shed 5 bases and J 2 bases; nucleotides not matched to a gene: 4. The length of the CDR3 is 14 residues. Per germline, CDR1 LGHDT and CDR2 YNNKEL (reference sequence). The CDR3 DNA reads TGTGCCAGCAGCATAGGACAGGGAAACACTGAAGCTTTCTTT. Translation: CASSIGQGNTEAFF.

J is TRBJ1-1 and V is TRBV29-1, with TRBD1 matching 11 bases. Looked up from germline, CDR1 is SQVTM and CDR2 is ANQGSEA. The CDR3 has 13 amino acids. V shed 6 bases and J 4 bases; nucleotides not matched to a gene: 4. The CDR3 region has the DNA TGCAGCGTGGGACAGGGGGTTGGCACTGAAGCTTTCTTT. Residues: CSVGQGVGTEAFF.

This clone was counted once. The J gene is TRBJ1-5, the V gene TRBV6-1; maybe TRBD1 (5 bases). The CDR3 spans 13 residues. Trimming took 3 bases from V and 7 from J, leaving 10 bases between them. Germline V gives CDR1 MNHNS, CDR2 SASEGT. The CDR3 nucleotides read TGTGCCAGCAGTGACAGGGAGGTACAGCCCCAGCATTTT. Its protein is CASSDREVQPQHF.

The chain joins TRBV7-2 to TRBJ2-7; 7 positions agree with TRBD2. CDR3 length: 14 amino acids. Germline-derived CDR1 and CDR2 are SGHTA and FQGNSA. The trim removed 4 bases at V and 4 bases at J, leaving 7 bases unmatched. CDR3 bases: TGTGCCAGCAGCTCAGGGACTACGAGATACGAGCAGTACTTC. Encoded protein: CASSSGTTRYEQYF.

V is TRBV4-1 and J is TRBJ2-3; TRBD2 might be the D (6 bases). V dropped 4 bases and J dropped 5 bases, with 34 bases sitting between them. The germline gives CDR1 MGHRA, CDR2 YSYEKL. The CDR3 is made up of 21 amino acids. CDR3 nucleotides: TGCGCCAGCAGCCTCCAACTGCGCATAGGCCCGAGGAGGGCCTGGGAAGATACGCAGTATTTT. Encoded protein: CASSLQLRIGPRRAWEDTQYF.

CDR3 amino acids: CASSFYGGDTQYF. The CDR3 region has the DNA TGTGCCAGCAGCTTTTACGGGGGAGATACGCAGTATTTT. The chain has TRBV7-9 and TRBJ2-3; a possible D gene is TRBD2 (6 bases). The CDR3 extends over 13 amino acids. The germline V gene encodes CDR1 SEHNR and CDR2 FQNEAQ (reference sequence). V was shortened by 3 bases and J by 5 bases, with 9 bases between the two germline ends.

CDR3 coding DNA: TGTGCCAGCAGCCAGACTACAGGGCGAGATTCACCCCTCCACTTT. Residues: CASSQTTGRDSPLHF. The chain has TRBV5-4 and TRBJ1-6; possible D gene TRBD1, 6 bases. This CDR3 has 15 residues. Trimming pared 4 bases from V and 8 bases from J, leaving 16 bases between. Germline CDR1 is SGHNT and CDR2 is YYREEE (reference sequence).

The sample holds a few counts of this clone. The gene calls are TRBV6-5 and TRBJ1-1, with a weak D call TRBD1 (6 bases). There are 15 residues in the CDR3. Germline-derived CDR1 and CDR2 are MNHEY and SVGAGI. The V and J ends lost 2 bases and 1 base respectively, with 11 bases between them. The CDR3 loop reads CASSYGGGRNTEAFF. The CDR3 coding sequence is TGTGCCAGCAGTTACGGGGGGGGCAGGAACACTGAAGCTTTCTTT.

The rearrangement joins TRBV18 to TRBJ1-5; 7 bases line up with TRBD1. The germline gives CDR1 KGHSH, CDR2 LQKENI. This CDR3 contains 14 residues. Trimming removed 3 bases from V and 5 bases from J; junction bases left unmatched: 4. The CDR3 DNA is TGTGCCAGCTCACCGGGGACAGACGATCAGCCCCAGCATTTT. Encoded protein: CASSPGTDDQPQHF.

This chain connects TRBV19 to TRBJ2-1; 15 bases are shared with TRBD2. Germline CDR1 LNHDA, CDR2 SQIVND (reference sequence). The ends lost 4 bases at V and 3 bases at J; junction bases unmatched: 4. The CDR3 extends over 17 amino acids. The CDR3 nucleotides are TGTGCCAGTAGTACCGGGACTAGCGGGAGGCTCTACAATGAGCAGTTCTTC. Protein sequence: CASSTGTSGRLYNEQFF.